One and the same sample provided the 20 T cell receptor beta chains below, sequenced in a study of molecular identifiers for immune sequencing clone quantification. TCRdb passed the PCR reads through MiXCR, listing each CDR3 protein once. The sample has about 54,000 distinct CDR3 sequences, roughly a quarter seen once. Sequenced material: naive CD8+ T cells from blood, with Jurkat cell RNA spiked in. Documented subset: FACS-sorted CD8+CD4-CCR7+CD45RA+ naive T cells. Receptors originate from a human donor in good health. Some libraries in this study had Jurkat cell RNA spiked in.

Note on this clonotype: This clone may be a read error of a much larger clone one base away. The CDR3 here is CASSQERQGAYERYF. The CDR3 DNA follows: TGCGCCAGCAGCCAAGAGCGGCAGGGGGCCTACGAGCGGTACTTC. The chain is built from TRBV4-3 and TRBJ2-7, with 8 bases lining up with TRBD1. This CDR3 is 15 amino acids long. Germline CDR1 reads LGHNA; CDR2 reads YSLEER.

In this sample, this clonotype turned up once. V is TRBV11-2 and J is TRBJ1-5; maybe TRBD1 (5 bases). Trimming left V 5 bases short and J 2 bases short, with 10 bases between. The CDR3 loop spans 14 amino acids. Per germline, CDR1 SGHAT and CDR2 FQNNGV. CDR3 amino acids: CASSLAGGNQPQHF. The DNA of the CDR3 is TGTGCCAGCAGCCTGGCGGGGGGCAATCAGCCCCAGCATTTT.

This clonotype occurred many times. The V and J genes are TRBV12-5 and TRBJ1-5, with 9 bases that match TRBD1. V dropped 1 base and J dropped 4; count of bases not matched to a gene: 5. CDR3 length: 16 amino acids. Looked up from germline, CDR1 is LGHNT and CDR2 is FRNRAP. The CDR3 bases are TGTGCTAGTGGTTTGGGAATCGACAGGGGGAATCAGCCCCAGCATTTT. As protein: CASGLGIDRGNQPQHF.

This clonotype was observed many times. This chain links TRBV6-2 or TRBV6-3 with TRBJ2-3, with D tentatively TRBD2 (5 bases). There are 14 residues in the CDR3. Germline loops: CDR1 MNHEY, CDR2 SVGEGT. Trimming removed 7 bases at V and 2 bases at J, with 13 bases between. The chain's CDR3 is CASTRGYFTDTQYF. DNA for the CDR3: TGTGCCAGCACTCGAGGGTACTTCACAGATACGCAGTATTTT.

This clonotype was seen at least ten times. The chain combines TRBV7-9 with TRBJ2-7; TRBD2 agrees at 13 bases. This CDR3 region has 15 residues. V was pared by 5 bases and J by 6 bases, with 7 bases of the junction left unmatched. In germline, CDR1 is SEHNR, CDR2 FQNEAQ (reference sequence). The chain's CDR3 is CASSPAGTSGTEQYF. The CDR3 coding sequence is TGTGCCAGCAGCCCCGCCGGGACTAGCGGGACCGAGCAGTACTTC.

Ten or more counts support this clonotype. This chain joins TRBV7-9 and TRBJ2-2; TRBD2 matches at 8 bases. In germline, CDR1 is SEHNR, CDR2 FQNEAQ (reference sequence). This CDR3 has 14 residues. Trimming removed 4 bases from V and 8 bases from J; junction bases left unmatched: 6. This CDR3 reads CASSSGLAPGELFF. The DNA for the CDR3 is TGTGCCAGCAGCTCCGGACTAGCTCCTGGGGAGCTGTTTTTT.

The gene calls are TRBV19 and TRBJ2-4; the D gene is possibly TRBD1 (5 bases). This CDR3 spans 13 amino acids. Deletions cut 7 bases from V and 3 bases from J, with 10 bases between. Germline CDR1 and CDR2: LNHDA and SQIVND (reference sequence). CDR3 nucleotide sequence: TGTGCCAGTACCCAGGGTTACAAAAACATTCAGTACTTC. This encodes CASTQGYKNIQYF.

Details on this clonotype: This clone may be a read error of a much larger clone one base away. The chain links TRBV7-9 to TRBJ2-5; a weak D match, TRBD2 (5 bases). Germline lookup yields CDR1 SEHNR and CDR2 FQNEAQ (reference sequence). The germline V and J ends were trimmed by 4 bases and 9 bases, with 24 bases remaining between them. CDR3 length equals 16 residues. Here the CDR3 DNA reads TGTGCCAGCAGCTCCGAAAGTTCCCTGTTTCCGGAGGCCCAGTACTTC. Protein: CASSSESSLFPEAQYF.

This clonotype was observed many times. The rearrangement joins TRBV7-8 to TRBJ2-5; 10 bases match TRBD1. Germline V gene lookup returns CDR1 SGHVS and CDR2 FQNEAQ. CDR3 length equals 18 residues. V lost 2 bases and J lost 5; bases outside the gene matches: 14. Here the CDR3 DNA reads TGTGCCAGCAGCTTAACTTTCCCGGGACAGGGGCTTTGGGAGACCCAGTACTTC. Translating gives CASSLTFPGQGLWETQYF.

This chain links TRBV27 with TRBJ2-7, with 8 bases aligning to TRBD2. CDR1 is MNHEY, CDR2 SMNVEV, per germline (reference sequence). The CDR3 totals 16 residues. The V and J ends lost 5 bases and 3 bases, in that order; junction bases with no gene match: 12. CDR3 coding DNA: TGTGCCAGCAGTCCCTACTACAGCGGGGGTTTCTACGAGCAGTACTTC. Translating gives CASSPYYSGGFYEQYF.

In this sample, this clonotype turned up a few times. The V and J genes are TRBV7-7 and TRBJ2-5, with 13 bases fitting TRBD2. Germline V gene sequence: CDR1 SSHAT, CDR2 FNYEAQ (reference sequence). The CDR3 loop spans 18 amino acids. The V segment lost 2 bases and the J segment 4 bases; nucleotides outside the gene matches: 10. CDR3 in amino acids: CASSLRTSGGAIIETQYF. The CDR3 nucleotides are TGTGCCAGCAGCTTAAGGACTAGCGGGGGAGCAATAATAGAGACCCAGTACTTC.

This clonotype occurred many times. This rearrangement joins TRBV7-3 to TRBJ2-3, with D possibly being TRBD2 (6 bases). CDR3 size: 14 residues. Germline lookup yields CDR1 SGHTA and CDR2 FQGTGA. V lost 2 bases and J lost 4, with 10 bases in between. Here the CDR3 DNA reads TGTGCCAGCAGCTTAGTCGGGAGACCAGATACGCAGTATTTT. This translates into CASSLVGRPDTQYF.

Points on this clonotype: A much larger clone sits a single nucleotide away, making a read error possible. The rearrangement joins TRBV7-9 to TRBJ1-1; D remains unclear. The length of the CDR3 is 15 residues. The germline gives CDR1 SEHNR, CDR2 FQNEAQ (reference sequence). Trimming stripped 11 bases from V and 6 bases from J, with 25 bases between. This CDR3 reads CAGTPPVHQIAEAFF. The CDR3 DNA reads TGTGCCGGCACCCCCCCGGTTCACCAGATCGCTGAAGCTTTCTTT.

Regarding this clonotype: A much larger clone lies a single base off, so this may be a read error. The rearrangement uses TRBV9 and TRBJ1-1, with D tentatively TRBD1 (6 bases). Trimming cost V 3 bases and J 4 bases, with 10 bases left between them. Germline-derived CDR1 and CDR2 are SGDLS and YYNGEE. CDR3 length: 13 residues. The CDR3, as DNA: TGTGCCAGCAGCGCGGAGGGGGGCACTGAAGCTTTCTTT. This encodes CASSAEGGTEAFF.

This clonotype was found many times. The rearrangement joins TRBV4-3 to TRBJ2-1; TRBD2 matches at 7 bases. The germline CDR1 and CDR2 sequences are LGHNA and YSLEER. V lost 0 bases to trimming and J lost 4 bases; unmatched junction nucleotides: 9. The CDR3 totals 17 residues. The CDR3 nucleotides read TGCGCCAGCAGCCAAGATAAATCAACGGGGGGATACAATGAGCAGTTCTTC. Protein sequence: CASSQDKSTGGYNEQFF.

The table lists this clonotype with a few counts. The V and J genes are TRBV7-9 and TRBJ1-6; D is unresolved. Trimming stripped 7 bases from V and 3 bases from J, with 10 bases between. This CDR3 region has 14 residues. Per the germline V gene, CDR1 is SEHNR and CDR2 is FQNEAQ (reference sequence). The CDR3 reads CASTPARYNSPLHF. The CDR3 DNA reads TGTGCCAGCACCCCCGCCCGCTATAATTCACCCCTCCACTTT.

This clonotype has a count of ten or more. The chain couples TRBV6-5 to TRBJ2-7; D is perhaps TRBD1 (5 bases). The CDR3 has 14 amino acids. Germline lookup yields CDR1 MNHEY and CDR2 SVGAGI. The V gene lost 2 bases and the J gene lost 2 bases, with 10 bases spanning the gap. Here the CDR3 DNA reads TGTGCCAGCAGTTACCAGACAGAGACCTACGAGCAGTACTTC. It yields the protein CASSYQTETYEQYF.

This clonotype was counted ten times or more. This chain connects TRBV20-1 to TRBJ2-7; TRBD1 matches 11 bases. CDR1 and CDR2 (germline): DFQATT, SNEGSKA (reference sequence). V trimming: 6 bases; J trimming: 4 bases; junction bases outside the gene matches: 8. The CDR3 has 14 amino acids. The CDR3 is CSALPGTGGYEQYF. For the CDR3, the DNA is TGCAGTGCACTACCCGGGACAGGGGGGTACGAGCAGTACTTC.

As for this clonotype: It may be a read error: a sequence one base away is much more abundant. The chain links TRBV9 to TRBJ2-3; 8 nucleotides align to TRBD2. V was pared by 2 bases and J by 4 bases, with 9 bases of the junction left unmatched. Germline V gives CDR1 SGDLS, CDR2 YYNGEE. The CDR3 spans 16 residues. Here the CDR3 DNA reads TGTGCCAGCAGCGTGGGACTAGTGGGAGGAGCAGATACGCAGTATTTT. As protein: CASSVGLVGGADTQYF.

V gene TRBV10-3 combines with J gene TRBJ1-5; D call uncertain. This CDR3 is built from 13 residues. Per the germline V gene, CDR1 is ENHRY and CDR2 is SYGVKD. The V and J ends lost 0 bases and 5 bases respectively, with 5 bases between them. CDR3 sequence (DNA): TGTGCCATCAGTGAGTCTGGGGATCAGCCCCAGCATTTT. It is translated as CAISESGDQPQHF.